This record looks at one T cell receptor (beta chain) sequence and its context. Time point described: cycle 4 day 1 (C4D1), after less than 7 weeks of nivolumab. Each patient experienced a relapse that followed autologous stem cell transplantation, and brentuximab vedotin exposure varied. This sample was included in a study of PD-1 blockade in classical Hodgkin lymphoma. V dropped 6 bases and J dropped 7 bases, with 18 bases sitting between them. The CDR3 sequence is 15 residues long. Germline V lookup: CDR1 MNHEY, CDR2 SVGAGI. Assay used: immunoSEQ multiplex PCR; TCRdb lists only in-frame clones, some missing. The data show over 8,500 clones, about 83% seen once.

This TCR was sampled from a human donor with classical Hodgkin lymphoma. The chain couples TRBV6-5 to TRBJ1-4; D remains unclear. The sequences come from peripheral blood mononuclear cells (PBMCs), collected before the fourth cycle of nivolumab. The CDR3, as DNA: TGTGCCAGCAGAAACCTACCGGGTCGGGGTGAAAAACTGTTTTTT. As protein: CASRNLPGRGEKLFF.